This T cell receptor (beta chain) derives from a study of CD8 T cells in Susac syndrome. CDR1 is MDHEN and CDR2 is SYDVKM in the germline V gene. The J segment lost 10 bases and the V segment lost 7 bases, leaving 7 bases of the junction unmatched. This CDR3 is 12 amino acids long. CD8+ and CD4+ T cells circulating in blood were sequenced for TCR beta. Patients having Susac syndrome satisfied recently defined diagnostic criteria for definite or probable disease. TEMRA cells were FACS-enriched, with CD8+ and CD4+ T cells isolated negatively. After extraction with the RNeasy kit, about 0.45 to 1 ug of the RNA was reverse transcribed using random hexamers. An immunoSEQ multiplex PCR amplified TCR beta CDR3 over 54 Vbeta and 13 Jbeta. TCRdb processed the immunoSEQ multiplex PCR reads anew with MiXCR; each CDR3 protein has one entry. The data contain 200,000 to 300,000 distinct CDR3 sequences, almost 97% of them singletons.

This sequence originates from a human donor with Susac syndrome. This rearrangement joins TRBV28 to TRBJ1-1; 9 positions agree with TRBD1. Material for sequencing was CD4+ T cells from PBMCs. For the CDR3, the DNA is TGTGCCAGCATTCCTTACAGGGGGCGAGCTTTCTTT. Protein product: CASIPYRGRAFF.